The entry that follows covers one T cell receptor (beta chain) sequence. Its target antigen remains unknown. This specimen belongs to a study of monozygotic twins with inflammatory bowel disease (dated by TCRdb to about 2019). Background on the whole study: The complete study included roughly 30 monozygotic twin pairs: 19 IBD-discordant Danish pairs and nine German pairs, of which four were IBD-concordant and five were IBD-discordant. The search for disease-associated traits relied mainly on comparing, within discordant pairs, IBD patients with their genetically identical healthy co-twins. Each individual had, on average, about 151 000 unique TCRalpha sequences and 181 000 unique TCRbeta sequences available for analysis. Findings and caveats that apply to the study as a whole: Because patients received different immunosuppressive treatments, the repertoires may have picked up extra background noise and variability between individuals. No single strong signal or clonotype linked to IBD turned up in the results, so the idea that one exists was not supported. The analysis was unable to tell apart different T cell subtypes. Measured by the inverse Simpson index, TCRbeta repertoire diversity was lower in IBD patients than in their healthy co-twins. Fewer clonotypes were shared with other individuals by IBD patients than by healthy twins, most markedly in patients showing signs of disease activity. No difference in repertoire similarity was observed between concordant and discordant twins, possibly owing to limited statistical power.

From the cysteine through the phenylalanine, the CDR3 covers 15 amino acids. No DNA sequence was recorded. The germline V gene encodes CDR1 DFQATT and CDR2 SNEGSKA (reference sequence). The library was built by means of 5' RACE. Each TCR library was prepared from about 3.5 ug of total RNA. For each sample, cDNA was synthesized in eight separate reactions using SMARTScribe reverse transcriptase. During cDNA synthesis, template switching was used to introduce unique molecular identifiers that contained a 6-nucleotide sample barcode. TCRalpha and TCRbeta cDNA was amplified by two nested PCRs of around 15 and 9 cycles, with bead purification after each PCR. Before amplification, the cDNA was treated with uracil DNA-glycosylase and purified using the QIAquick PCR purification kit. The second PCR added Illumina TruSeq-compatible adapters along with sample-specific barcodes. Library quality and concentration were assessed using TapeStation and Qubit, and roughly 5.5 ng of each library was pooled. Sequencing of pooled libraries was carried out on an Illumina HiSeq2500 single-index Rapid Run using 2 x 100 bp reads and custom sequencing primers. Concerning the study's data processing: MiGEC version 1.2.6 was used for UMI-based consensus assembly, which corrected PCR and sequencing errors. MiXCR version 2.1.1 was used to carry out V(D)J alignment, clonotype assembly and CDR3 extraction. To normalise gene usage, clonotype sharing and MAIT/NKT TCR abundance, the top 1000, 10 000 and 20 000 clonotypes in each sample were analysed. Diversity was computed as the inverse Simpson index with the vegan R package after downsampling to 27 000 UMIs. Paired Mann-Whitney U tests on discordant twin pairs were used, with Benjamini-Hochberg multiple-testing correction. After TCRdb reprocessed the reads, each CDR3 protein sequence was kept as one row, without DNA. The V and J calls were determined by TCRdb, not by the authors. This sample's table lists about 380,000 distinct CDR3 sequences. Of the sample, 2.5% to 3% falls within the top ten clones.

From each donor, a roughly 2.7 ml peripheral blood sample was collected into PAXgene tubes and kept at -80 degrees C. Total RNA was isolated from whole blood with the PAXgene blood miRNA kit on an automated QIAcube, without T cell sorting. Peripheral blood from monozygotic twin pairs who were concordant or discordant for inflammatory bowel disease underwent deep TCRalpha and TCRbeta repertoire profiling using unique molecular barcoding. Smoking habits were recorded for all twin pairs, and each individual was classified as a current, former or never smoker. The sample consisted of blood. The receptor was derived from a human donor with ulcerative colitis or Crohn's disease, or a healthy co-twin of an affected twin (not recorded which). The V and J segments used are TRBV20-1 and TRBJ2-3; the D call from TCRdb, TRBD2, cannot be confirmed without DNA. The CDR3 amino acid sequence is: CSAWNLRSLTDTQYF.